The rows below give T cell receptor beta chains drawn from one sample of a study of OX40 agonist ivuxolimab in advanced cancers. Some clones are missing from TCRdb's copy, which holds only in-frame ones; the method was immunoSEQ multiplex PCR. The sample gives about 82,000 clones, approximately 85% of which show up once; around 0.21% is in the top ten. This specimen was CD4+ or CD8+ T cells sorted from blood, taken in a trial of the OX40 agonist ivuxolimab. These receptors were obtained from an adult with an advanced solid tumor such as melanoma, head and neck, liver or kidney cancer. The CDR3 runs from the conserved cysteine through the conserved F or W. A D gene is named only where the DNA matches it firmly. The size of a clone is reported for some rows only, either as once, few or many, or as a class for expanded clones.

j_call,d_call,v_call,clone_size,cdr3_aa,cdr3_nt
TRBJ2-1,NA,TRBV5-1,NA,CASSLAPTTSFNEQFF,TGCGCCAGCAGCTTGGCTCCTACGACCTCGTTCAATGAGCAGTTCTTC
TRBJ2-7,TRBD2,TRBV5-1,NA,CASRGLAGLEQYF,TGCGCCAGCAGGGGACTAGCGGGACTCGAGCAGTACTTC
TRBJ1-5,NA,TRBV15,NA,CATSRDPREHQPQHF,TGTGCCACCAGCAGAGACCCCAGGGAACATCAGCCCCAGCATTTT
TRBJ1-1,TRBD1,TRBV2,NA,CASSEGPYDRGSMNTEAFF,TGTGCCAGCAGTGAAGGTCCCTACGACAGGGGATCTATGAACACTGAAGCTTTCTTT
TRBJ2-2,NA,TRBV27,few,CASSPGRSNPGELFF,TGTGCCAGCAGTCCGGGACGTTCGAACCCCGGGGAGCTGTTTTTT
TRBJ2-7,TRBD1,TRBV14,NA,CASSQRPGQGAYEQYF,TGTGCCAGCAGCCAGCGCCCGGGACAGGGGGCCTACGAGCAGTACTTC
TRBJ2-3,NA,TRBV10-2,NA,CASSEGVVRDTQYF,TGCGCCAGCAGTGAGGGGGTAGTACGAGATACGCAGTATTTT
TRBJ2-6,TRBD1,TRBV30,NA,CAWSGTGVFPGDVSGANVLTF,TGTGCCTGGTCGGGGACAGGGGTCTTCCCGGGGGATGTCTCTGGGGCCAACGTCCTGACTTTC
TRBJ2-2,NA,TRBV18,NA,CASSPGTPANTGELFF,TGTGCCAGCTCACCAGGGACGCCCGCGAACACCGGGGAGCTGTTTTTT
TRBJ2-3,TRBD1,TRBV11-1,NA,CASSSRDRGTDTQYF,TGTGCCAGCAGCTCCCGGGACAGGGGGACAGATACGCAGTATTTT
TRBJ2-2,NA,TRBV9,NA,CASSYQGYTGELFF,TGTGCCAGCAGCTACCAGGGCTACACCGGGGAGCTGTTTTTT
TRBJ2-3,TRBD2,TRBV10-3,NA,CAITERGGTDTQYF,TGTGCCATCACAGAGCGGGGGGGCACAGATACGCAGTATTTT
TRBJ1-2,NA,TRBV4-1,NA,CASSHPGRRGAGGYTF,TGCGCCAGCAGCCACCCCGGGCGCCGGGGAGCGGGAGGCTACACCTTC
TRBJ2-1,NA,TRBV11-2,NA,CASSPGMGRGPPEQFF,TGTGCCAGCAGCCCTGGCATGGGCAGGGGACCCCCCGAGCAGTTCTTC
TRBJ2-7,NA,TRBV7-2,NA,CASSAPTGGPYRAYYEQYF,TGTGCCAGCAGCGCACCGACAGGAGGACCCTATCGGGCCTACTACGAGCAGTACTTC
TRBJ1-3,NA,TRBV5-1,NA,CASSLTALSGNTIYF,TGCGCCAGCAGCCTAACGGCCCTCTCTGGAAACACCATATATTTT
TRBJ1-1,NA,TRBV2,NA,CASSKDTVNTEAFF,TGTGCCAGCAGCAAGGACACCGTCAACACTGAAGCTTTCTTT
TRBJ1-1,NA,TRBV18,NA,CASSPAVGGDTEAFF,TGTGCCAGCTCACCCGCTGTGGGGGGGGACACTGAAGCTTTCTTT
TRBJ2-2,NA,TRBV7-9,NA,CASWGLVNAGELFF,TGTGCCAGCTGGGGGCTAGTAAACGCCGGGGAGCTGTTTTTT
TRBJ2-3,TRBD2,TRBV5-4,NA,CASSSNGGGTDTQYF,TGTGCCAGCAGCTCTAACGGGGGAGGGACAGATACGCAGTATTTT
TRBJ2-7,NA,TRBV4-3,NA,CASSQEWSSYEQYF,TGCGCCAGCAGCCAAGAGTGGAGCTCCTACGAGCAGTACTTC
TRBJ2-2,NA,TRBV7-2,NA,CASSFSGERTGELFF,TGTGCCAGCAGCTTCTCAGGGGAGCGCACCGGGGAGCTGTTTTTT
TRBJ1-5,TRBD1,TRBV19,NA,CASSIGQGARRNQPQHF,TGTGCCAGTAGTATAGGCCAGGGGGCAAGACGCAATCAGCCCCAGCATTTT
TRBJ1-1,NA,TRBV30,few,CAWDMGVNTEAFF,TGTGCCTGGGACATGGGGGTGAACACTGAAGCTTTCTTT
TRBJ2-3,NA,TRBV6-5,NA,CASSYGLPSTDTQYF,TGTGCCAGCAGTTACGGCCTTCCGAGCACAGATACGCAGTATTTT
TRBJ1-2,TRBD1,TRBV12-5,NA,CASGLQGGEGGYTF,TGTGCTAGTGGTTTGCAGGGGGGAGAAGGTGGCTACACCTTC